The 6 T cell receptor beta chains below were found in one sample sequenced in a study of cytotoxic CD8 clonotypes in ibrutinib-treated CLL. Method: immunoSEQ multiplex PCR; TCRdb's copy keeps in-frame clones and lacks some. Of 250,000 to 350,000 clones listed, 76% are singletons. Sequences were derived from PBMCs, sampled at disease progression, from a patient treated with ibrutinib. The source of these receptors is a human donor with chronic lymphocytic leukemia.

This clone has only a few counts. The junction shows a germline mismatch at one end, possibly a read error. The CDR3 DNA sequence: TGCGCCAGCAGCTTGGGGAGAAACACCGAAGCTTTCTTT. Translated: CASSLGRNTEAFF. V is TRBV5-1 and J is TRBJ1-1; no definite D call. CDR1 is SGHRS and CDR2 is YFSETQ in the germline V gene. CDR3 length equals 13 residues.

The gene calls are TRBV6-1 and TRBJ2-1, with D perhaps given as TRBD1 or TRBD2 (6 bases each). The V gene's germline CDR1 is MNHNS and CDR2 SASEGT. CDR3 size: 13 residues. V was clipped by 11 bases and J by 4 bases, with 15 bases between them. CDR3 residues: CAGGGTFYNEQFF. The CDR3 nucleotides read TGTGCCGGGGGCGGGACGTTTTACAATGAGCAGTTCTTC.

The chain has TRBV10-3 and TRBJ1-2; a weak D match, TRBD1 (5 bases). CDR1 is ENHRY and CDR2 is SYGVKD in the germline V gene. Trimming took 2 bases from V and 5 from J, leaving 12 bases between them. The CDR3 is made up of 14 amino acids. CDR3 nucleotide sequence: TGTGCCATCAGTGAGAGGGGAGGAGGGTATGGCTACACCTTC. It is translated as CAISERGGGYGYTF.

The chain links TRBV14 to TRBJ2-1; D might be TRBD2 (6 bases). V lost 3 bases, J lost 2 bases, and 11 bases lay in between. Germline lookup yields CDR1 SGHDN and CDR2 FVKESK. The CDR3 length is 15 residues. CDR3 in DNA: TGTGCCAGCAGCCACGGGACTCCGCCCTACAATGAGCAGTTCTTC. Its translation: CASSHGTPPYNEQFF.

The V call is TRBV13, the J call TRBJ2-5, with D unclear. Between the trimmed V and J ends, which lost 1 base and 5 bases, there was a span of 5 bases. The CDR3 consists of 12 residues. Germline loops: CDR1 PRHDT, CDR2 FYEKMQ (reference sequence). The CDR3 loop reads CASSLAPETQYF. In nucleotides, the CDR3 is TGTGCCAGCAGCTTAGCCCCTGAGACCCAGTACTTC.

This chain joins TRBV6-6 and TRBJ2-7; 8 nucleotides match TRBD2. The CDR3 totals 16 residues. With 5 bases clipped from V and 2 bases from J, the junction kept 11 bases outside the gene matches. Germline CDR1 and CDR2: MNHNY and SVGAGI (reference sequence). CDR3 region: CASSTLSAGGAYEQYF. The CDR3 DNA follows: TGTGCCAGCAGTACACTCAGTGCGGGGGGCGCCTACGAGCAGTACTTC.